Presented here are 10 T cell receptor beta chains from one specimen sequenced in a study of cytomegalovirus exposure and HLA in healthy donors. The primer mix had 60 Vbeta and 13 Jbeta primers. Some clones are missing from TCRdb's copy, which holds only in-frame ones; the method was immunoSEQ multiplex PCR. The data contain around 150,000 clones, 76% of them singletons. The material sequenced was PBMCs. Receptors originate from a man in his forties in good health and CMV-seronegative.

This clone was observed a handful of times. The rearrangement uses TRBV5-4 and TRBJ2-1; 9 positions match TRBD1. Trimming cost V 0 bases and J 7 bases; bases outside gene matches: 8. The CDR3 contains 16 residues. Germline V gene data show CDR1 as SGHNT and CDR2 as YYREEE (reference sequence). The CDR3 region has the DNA TGTGCCAGCAGCTTGGCGGACAGGGGATCAAGGAATGAGCAGTTCTTC. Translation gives CASSLADRGSRNEQFF.

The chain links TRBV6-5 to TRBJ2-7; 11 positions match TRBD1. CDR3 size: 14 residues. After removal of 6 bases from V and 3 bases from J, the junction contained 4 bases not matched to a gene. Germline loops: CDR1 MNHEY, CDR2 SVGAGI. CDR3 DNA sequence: TGTGCCAGCAGGGCCGGGACAGGGGGCTACGAGCAGTACTTC. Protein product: CASRAGTGGYEQYF.

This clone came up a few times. The CDR3 loop reads CASSYFRGTGVHGYTF. CDR3 in DNA: TGTGCCAGCAGTTACTTCCGGGGGACAGGGGTCCATGGCTACACCTTC. The V call is TRBV6-5, the J call TRBJ1-2, with 10 bases fitting TRBD1. CDR1 and CDR2 (germline): MNHEY, SVGAGI. V trimming: 1 base; J trimming: 6 bases; junction bases outside the gene matches: 8. This CDR3 is 16 amino acids long.

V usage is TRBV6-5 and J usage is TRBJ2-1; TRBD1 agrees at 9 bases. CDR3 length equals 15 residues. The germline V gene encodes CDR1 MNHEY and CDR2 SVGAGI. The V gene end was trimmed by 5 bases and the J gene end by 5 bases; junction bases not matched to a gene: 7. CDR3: CASSTPGQGHNEQFF. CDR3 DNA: TGTGCCAGCAGTACCCCGGGACAGGGACACAATGAGCAGTTCTTC.

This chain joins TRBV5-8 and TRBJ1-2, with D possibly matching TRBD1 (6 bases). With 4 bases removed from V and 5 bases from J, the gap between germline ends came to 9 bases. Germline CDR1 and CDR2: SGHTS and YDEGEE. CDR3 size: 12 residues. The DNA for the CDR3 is TGTGCCAGCAGCCCACAGGGTTATGGCTACACCTTC. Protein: CASSPQGYGYTF.

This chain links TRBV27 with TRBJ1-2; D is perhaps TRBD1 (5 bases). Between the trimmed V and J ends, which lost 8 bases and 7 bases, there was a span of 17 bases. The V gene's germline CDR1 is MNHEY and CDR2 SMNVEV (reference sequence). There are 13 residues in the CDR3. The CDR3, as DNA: TGTGCCAGCTCCACCCGGGGGGGAAGTGGCTACACCTTC. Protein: CASSTRGGSGYTF.

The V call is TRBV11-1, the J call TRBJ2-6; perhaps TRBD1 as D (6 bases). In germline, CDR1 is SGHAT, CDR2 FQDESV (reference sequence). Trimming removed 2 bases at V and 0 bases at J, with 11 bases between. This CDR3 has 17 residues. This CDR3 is CASSLRDTLSGANVLTF. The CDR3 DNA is TGTGCCAGCAGCTTAAGGGACACCCTCTCTGGGGCCAACGTCCTGACTTTC.

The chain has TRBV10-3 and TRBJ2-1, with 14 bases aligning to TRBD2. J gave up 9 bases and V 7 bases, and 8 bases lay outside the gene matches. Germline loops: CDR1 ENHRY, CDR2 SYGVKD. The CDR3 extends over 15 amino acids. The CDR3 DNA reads TGTGCCATCAATCCGACTAGCGGGGGGGCGGGTGAGCAGTTCTTC. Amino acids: CAINPTSGGAGEQFF.

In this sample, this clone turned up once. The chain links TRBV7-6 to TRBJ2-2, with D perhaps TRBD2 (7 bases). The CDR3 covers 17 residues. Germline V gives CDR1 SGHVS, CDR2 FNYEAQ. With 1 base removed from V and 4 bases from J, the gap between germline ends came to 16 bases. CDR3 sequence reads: CASSLGGGQVATGELFF. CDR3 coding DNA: TGTGCCAGCAGCTTAGGGGGGGGGCAAGTTGCCACCGGGGAGCTGTTTTTT.

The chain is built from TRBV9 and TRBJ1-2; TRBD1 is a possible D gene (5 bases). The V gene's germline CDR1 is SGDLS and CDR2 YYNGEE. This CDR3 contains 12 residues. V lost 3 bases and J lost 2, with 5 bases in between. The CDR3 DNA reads TGTGCCAGCAGCGGGACAAACTATGGCTACACCTTC. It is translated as CASSGTNYGYTF.